The 26 T cell receptor beta chains below come from one sample, sequenced in a study of T cell responses to AZD1222 COVID-19 vaccine. Repertoires were generated with immunoSEQ multiplex PCR, while TCRdb's copy carries only in-frame clones and drops some. The sample lists approximately 150,000 clones; about 89% were seen once. The sequencing used peripheral blood, collected on day 0 of AZD1222 vaccination. All receptors derive from an adult in good health.

V and J are TRBV4-3 and TRBJ2-3; 10 nucleotides line up with TRBD2. The germline V gene has CDR1 LGHNA and CDR2 YSLEER. There are 16 residues in the CDR3. The junction had 6 bases not matched to a gene; V was cut back by 1 base and J by 5 bases. CDR3 amino acids: CASSQVAGGPGDTQYF. The CDR3 nucleotides are TGCGCCAGCAGCCAAGTAGCGGGAGGTCCCGGAGATACGCAGTATTTT.

This clone appeared once. The V and J genes are TRBV29-1 and TRBJ2-3, with D maybe TRBD1 (6 bases). The CDR3 consists of 13 residues. V shed 5 bases and J shed 2 bases, with 11 bases lying between them. Per germline, CDR1 SQVTM and CDR2 ANQGSEA. The CDR3 DNA reads as TGCAGCGTTAAGGACAGTGCCACAGATACGCAGTATTTT. Translation gives CSVKDSATDTQYF.

This clone is a singleton in its sample. The rearrangement links TRBV5-6 to TRBJ1-1, with D possibly being TRBD1 (5 bases). CDR1 SGHDT and CDR2 YYEEEE come from the germline V gene. This CDR3 is 14 amino acids long. The V end lost 0 bases, the J end lost 1 base, and 7 bases lay between the germline ends. The CDR3 reads CASSLARGNTEAFF. CDR3 coding DNA: TGTGCCAGCAGCTTGGCAAGGGGGAACACTGAAGCTTTCTTT.

In its sample, this clone is medium-sized. The rearrangement links TRBV27 to TRBJ1-2; D call uncertain. The CDR3 has 19 residues. V lost 3 bases, J lost 0 bases, and 23 bases lay in between. Germline lookup yields CDR1 MNHEY and CDR2 SMNVEV (reference sequence). CDR3 sequence reads: CASSFVGLTGIRANYGYTF. The CDR3 nucleotides are TGTGCCAGCAGTTTCGTTGGTTTAACCGGTATTCGAGCTAACTATGGCTACACCTTC.

In its sample, this clone was seen once. The chain uses TRBV21-1 and TRBJ2-1; the table's D call, TRBD1, has no DNA check behind it. TRBV21-1 is annotated as a pseudogene. CDR3 length equals 12 residues. The DNA of the CDR3 is TGTGCCAGCAGCAAGGGCCTCAATGAGCAGTTCTTC. Protein sequence: CASSKGLNEQFF.

This clone was seen only once. The J gene is TRBJ1-3, the V gene TRBV6-6; D not resolved. The V end lost 5 bases, the J end lost 1 base, and 18 bases lay between the germline ends. The CDR3 runs 17 residues. Germline V gene lookup returns CDR1 MNHNY and CDR2 SVGAGI (reference sequence). The CDR3 DNA sequence: TGTGCCAGCAGTCCGCTTCGCGTTGCACTATCTGGAAACACCATATATTTT. This translates into CASSPLRVALSGNTIYF.

The chain links TRBV15 to TRBJ1-4; maybe TRBD1 (5 bases). In germline, CDR1 is LNHNV, CDR2 YYDKDF (reference sequence). The length of the CDR3 is 12 residues. Between the trimmed V and J ends, which lost 4 bases and 8 bases, there was a span of 8 bases. CDR3 sequence (DNA): TGTGCCACCAGCACCTGGGGGGAAAAACTGTTTTTT. It is translated as CATSTWGEKLFF.

J is TRBJ2-2 and V is TRBV7-9, with 7 bases fitting TRBD1. The V and J ends lost 5 bases and 0 bases, in that order; junction bases with no gene match: 12. The germline V gene has CDR1 SEHNR and CDR2 FQNEAQ (reference sequence). The CDR3 consists of 18 residues. CDR3 sequence (DNA): TGTGCCAGCAGCCAGAGACAGGGCCAACTCACGAACACCGGGGAGCTGTTTTTT. Residues: CASSQRQGQLTNTGELFF.

The CDR3 DNA sequence: TGTGCCACCAGCAGGACCAGGGGAAGCAATCAGCCCCAGCATTTT. As protein: CATSRTRGSNQPQHF. The rearrangement joins TRBV15 to TRBJ1-5; possible D gene TRBD1, 6 bases. The CDR3 loop spans 15 amino acids. V was shortened by 3 bases and J by 1 base, with 10 bases between the two germline ends. Germline CDR1 LNHNV, CDR2 YYDKDF (reference sequence).

The CDR3 bases are TGTGCCAGCAGCTTAGGGTTCCACGAGCAGTACTTC. This sequence encodes CASSLGFHEQYF. The V call is TRBV7-9, the J call TRBJ2-7, with no clear D. CDR3 size: 12 residues. Trimming removed 1 base at V and 5 bases at J, with 6 bases between. Per germline, CDR1 SEHNR and CDR2 FQNEAQ (reference sequence).

A single count supports this clone. The chain employs TRBV3-1 (or the pseudogene TRBV3-2) and TRBJ1-4; D gene uncertain. The V gene lost 3 bases and the J gene lost 6 bases, with 11 bases spanning the gap. The CDR3 spans 14 residues. Germline CDR1 LGHDT, CDR2 YNNKEL (reference sequence). CDR3 region: CASSHGHRDEKLFF. The CDR3 region has the DNA TGTGCCAGCAGCCACGGGCACAGAGATGAAAAACTGTTTTTT.

The J gene is TRBJ2-5, the V gene TRBV18; a weak D match, TRBD2 (5 bases). This CDR3 is 14 amino acids long. V gave up 5 bases and J gave up 2 bases, with 12 bases separating them. CDR1 and CDR2 (germline): KGHSH, LQKENI. CDR3 protein: CASSLVRGQETQYF. The CDR3 region has the DNA TGTGCCAGCTCATTGGTCCGGGGACAAGAGACCCAGTACTTC.

The J gene is TRBJ1-6, the V gene TRBV13; TRBD1 agrees at 10 bases. CDR3 length: 16 amino acids. Germline assignment: CDR1 PRHDT and CDR2 FYEKMQ (reference sequence). The trim removed 5 bases at V and 9 bases at J, leaving 10 bases unmatched. This CDR3 reads CASSRGTGANSSPLHF. The CDR3 coding sequence is TGTGCCAGCAGCCGAGGGACAGGGGCGAATAGTTCACCCCTCCACTTT.

The V and J genes are TRBV21-1 and TRBJ1-4. TRBV21-1 is a pseudogene. The CDR3 has 16 residues. CDR3 sequence: CASSIPPISTNEKLFF. The DNA for the CDR3 is TGTGCCAGCAGCATCCCACCCATTTCAACTAATGAAAAACTGTTTTTT.

This rearrangement joins TRBV7-2 to TRBJ2-1; the match to TRBD2 covers 9 bases. Germline CDR1 is SGHTA and CDR2 is FQGNSA. The CDR3 has 16 residues. Losses at the gene ends were 5 bases for V and 5 bases for J; bases not matched to a gene: 10. The CDR3 spells CASSPNSGLADNEQFF. The CDR3, as DNA: TGTGCCAGCAGCCCCAATTCGGGACTAGCCGACAATGAGCAGTTCTTC.

V is TRBV29-1 and J is TRBJ2-1; TRBD2 matches at 7 bases. This CDR3 is built from 14 residues. Germline lookup yields CDR1 SQVTM and CDR2 ANQGSEA. V shed 7 bases and J 4 bases; nucleotides not matched to a gene: 10. Here the CDR3 reads CSGVASGVYNEQFF. The CDR3 region has the DNA TGCAGCGGAGTAGCCAGCGGGGTTTACAATGAGCAGTTCTTC.

V usage is TRBV28 and J usage is TRBJ1-1; no firm D call. This CDR3 has 11 amino acids. V was shortened by 3 bases and J by 6 bases, with 5 bases between the two germline ends. Per germline, CDR1 MDHEN and CDR2 SYDVKM. The CDR3 protein is CASSLRAEAFF. Written as DNA, the CDR3 is TGTGCCAGCAGTTTGAGGGCTGAAGCTTTCTTT. Looking up the rest from reference TRBV28 and TRBJ1-1 gives the full variable domain: DVKVTQSSRYLVKRTGEKVFLECVQDMDHENMFWYRQDPGLGLRLIYFSYDVKMKEKGDIPEGYSVSREKKERFSLILESASTNQTSMYLCASSLRAEAFFGQGTRLTVV.

This chain joins TRBV5-6 and TRBJ1-2; D unclear. CDR1 and CDR2 from the germline V gene are SGHDT and YYEEEE. The CDR3 covers 14 residues. V lost 0 bases and J 0 bases, leaving 6 bases between the germline ends. The CDR3 nucleotides are TGTGCCAGCAGCTTGGGATCATCTAACTATGGCTACACCTTC. This codes for CASSLGSSNYGYTF. Looking up the rest from reference TRBV5-6 and TRBJ1-2 gives the full variable domain: DAGVTQSPTHLIKTRGQQVTLRCSPKSGHDTVSWYQQALGQGPQFIFQYYEEEERQRGNFPDRFSGHQFPNYSSELNVNALLLGDSALYLCASSLGSSNYGYTFGSGTRLTVV.

The genes are TRBV19 and TRBJ2-1, with D possibly called TRBD1 or TRBD2 (5 bases each). From germline, CDR1 is LNHDA and CDR2 SQIVND (reference sequence). The V end was cut by 2 bases, the J end by 15 bases, with 14 bases between. This CDR3 has 12 residues. The CDR3 region is CASSIRDRRRFF. The DNA for the CDR3 is TGTGCCAGTAGTATACGGGACCGAAGACGGTTCTTC.

The chain combines TRBV5-8 with TRBJ2-3; D is undetermined. Trimming shortened V by 0 bases and J by 5 bases, and 10 bases separated the two germline ends. The CDR3 runs 14 residues. Per the germline V gene, CDR1 is SGHTS and CDR2 is YDEGEE. The CDR3 DNA sequence: TGTGCCAGCAGCTTGGGGGCAGGAGTAGATACGCAGTATTTT. It codes for CASSLGAGVDTQYF.

The V gene is TRBV4-3, the J gene TRBJ1-2; D gene unclear. Germline CDR1 and CDR2: LGHNA and YSLEER. Trimming stripped 1 base from V and 0 bases from J, with 18 bases between. This CDR3 is built from 18 residues. In nucleotides, the CDR3 is TGCGCCAGCAGCCAAGTCAACCCCAGTGCAGCGTCTAACTATGGCTACACCTTC. It yields the protein CASSQVNPSAASNYGYTF.

In this sample, this clone turned up once. The chain employs TRBV19 and TRBJ2-1; perhaps TRBD1 as D (6 bases). The CDR3 extends over 16 amino acids. V lost 5 bases and J 4 bases, leaving 18 bases between the germline ends. The germline V gene encodes CDR1 LNHDA and CDR2 SQIVND (reference sequence). This CDR3 reads CASSSFQGIGYNEQFF. CDR3 DNA: TGTGCCAGTAGTTCGTTCCAGGGGATTGGGTACAATGAGCAGTTCTTC.

The rearrangement links TRBV6-1 to TRBJ1-3, with D tentatively TRBD1 (5 bases). V lost 4 bases and J 3 bases, leaving 19 bases between the germline ends. In germline, CDR1 is MNHNS, CDR2 SASEGT. This CDR3 comprises 17 residues. The CDR3 nucleotides are TGTGCCAGCAGTGCGCAGGTGAGGGGAGGTTTTGGAAACACCATATATTTT. Protein product: CASSAQVRGGFGNTIYF.

This chain links TRBV24-1 with TRBJ1-5, with 9 bases aligning to TRBD1. Germline V lookup: CDR1 KGHDR, CDR2 SFDVKD. The length of the CDR3 is 18 residues. V gave up 4 bases and J gave up 0 bases; unmatched junction bases: 9. CDR3 bases: TGTGCCACCAGTGACACTACAGGGGGCCCTAATAGCAATCAGCCCCAGCATTTT. It is translated as CATSDTTGGPNSNQPQHF.

For the CDR3, the DNA is TGTGCCAGCAGCCGCCTAGCGGGGGGTCGCGACGAGCAGTACTTC. This codes for CASSRLAGGRDEQYF. The chain uses TRBV4-2 and TRBJ2-7, with TRBD2 matching 11 bases. Germline V gives CDR1 LGHNA, CDR2 YNFKEQ. Germline trimming cut 4 bases from V and 5 bases from J; bases unmatched to any gene: 7. The CDR3 has 15 residues.

The rearrangement uses TRBV30 and TRBJ1-4; D call uncertain. Trimming removed 5 bases from V and 8 bases from J, with 12 bases in between. In germline, CDR1 is GTSNPN, CDR2 SVGIG (reference sequence). This CDR3 region has 12 residues. As DNA, the CDR3 is TGTGCCTGGGGACCTGCGGGGGAAAAACTGTTTTTT. Its translation: CAWGPAGEKLFF.